This T cell receptor beta chain came from a study of blood T cell repertoires in COVID-19. The wider study: Spain, Italy and the United States supplied samples that represented acute and convalescent COVID-19. The analysed material was cDNA or gDNA that came from T cells, B-cell-depleted T cells, or PBMCs.

This clone showed up just a few times. V gave up 3 bases and J gave up 3 bases, with 6 bases separating them. This CDR3 has 11 amino acids. Germline-derived CDR1 and CDR2 are GTSNPN and SVGIG (reference sequence). Authors' processing steps: Cell counts per sample came from amplifying reference gene primers. This table comes from immunoSEQ multiplex PCR, and its TCRdb copy is limited to in-frame clones, with some not included. V and J calls plus clone size are reproduced from that table; the DNA served to infer D and trimming. Found here are 370,000 or so clones, about four fifths of them singletons; the top ten hold around 1.1%.

The clonotype was recovered from a human donor with acute or convalescent COVID-19. The donor label of this sample is uncertain. Sequenced input: peripheral blood. The chain employs TRBV30 and TRBJ2-7; D not certain. The CDR3 DNA reads as TGTGCCTGGAGGCGCGGCTACGAGCAGTACTTC. It specifies CAWRRGYEQYF.